These T cell receptor beta chains were read from a single sample in a study of spatial heterogeneity in lung cancer. In TCRdb, the 5' RACE reads were re-called with MiXCR into one record per CDR3 protein. This repertoire shows approximately 110,000 distinct CDR3 sequences, less than 14% found once; its top ten account for 20% to 25%. Sample: PBMCs, taken at follow-up. These receptors all come from a female donor with early-stage non-small cell lung cancer. Each CDR3 is given without its conserved first and last residue. The order of the fields is CDR3 protein, V gene, D gene. The D gene is left open where the match is weak.

ASSSGELTDTQY | TRBV7-9 | .
ASSSSRKRTEQF | TRBV11-2 | .
ASSYEILAGGLYTRYEQF | TRBV6-2/TRBV6-3 | TRBD2
ASSSRGPNQPQH | TRBV7-8 | TRBD1
ASSNPRGQTGLGTGELF | TRBV28 | .
ASTGQPNTGELF | TRBV19 | .
AWSEETQY | TRBV30 | .
ASSFGQGATGNTIY | TRBV12-3/TRBV12-4 | TRBD1
SVEDPRASYNEQF | TRBV29-1 | .
ASSQDRGRPYGYT | TRBV4-3 | .
ASSPGWVRGKDYGYT | TRBV4-1 | .
ASSLGGLAGNNEQF | TRBV5-1 | TRBD2
ASSGDYNEQF | TRBV18 | .
ASGIKAARNTGELF | TRBV7-6 | .
ASSPFDTSEQF | TRBV3-1 | .
ASSERGVLAKNIQY | TRBV2 | .
ASSQTRTGATYEQF | TRBV18 | TRBD1
ASSRDRGQETQY | TRBV11-2 | TRBD1
ASRPRGGSGASSYNEQF | TRBV6-6 | TRBD2
ASSSDSGRAAFGEQF | TRBV7-3 | TRBD2
ASSLKVQGYEQY | TRBV27 | .
ASSLQGDAVQPQH | TRBV19 | TRBD1
ASSSGQAGTQY | TRBV7-9 | TRBD1
AWSGGTGQMNTEAF | TRBV30 | TRBD1
ASRARDSLNEQF | TRBV6-6 | TRBD1
AISESGGVETQY | TRBV10-3 | .
ASSETWTSTYEQY | TRBV2 | .
SVEDPRANTEAF | TRBV29-1 | .